This record looks at one TCR beta chain sequence and its context. This CDR3 is built from 14 residues. V was shortened by 0 bases and J by 7 bases, with 13 bases between the two germline ends. Germline loops: CDR1 SGHRS, CDR2 YFSETQ. The PCR had 60 Vbeta and 13 Jbeta primers. Using immunoSEQ multiplex PCR, the repertoire was profiled, and TCRdb retains in-frame clones only, with some absent. Of more than 150,000 clones listed, around 76% were seen once; the top ten hold under 2%. These data come from a study of cytomegalovirus exposure and HLA in healthy donors. Source material: PBMCs. The clonotype was recovered from a man aged 35 to 55 in good health and CMV-seronegative. The V and J genes are TRBV5-1 and TRBJ1-2, with D tentatively TRBD1 (6 bases). The CDR3 coding sequence is TGCGCCAGCAGCTTGGAAGGCAGGGGTGGTGGCTACACCTTC. Protein sequence: CASSLEGRGGGYTF.